This T cell receptor beta chain was captured by sequencing in a study of shared clonotypes between healthy human individuals. CDR3 size: 14 residues. V was pared by 4 bases and J by 6 bases, with 13 bases between. Germline V gene lookup returns CDR1 MNHNS and CDR2 SASEGT. This clone has a single count. Sequenced by immunoSEQ multiplex PCR; TCRdb stores in-frame clones only, minus some. The sample includes about 1.5 million clones, under 99% of them seen just once. The chain recombines TRBV6-1 with TRBJ1-5; weak D call: TRBD1 (5 bases). The sequencing input was naive CD4+ T cells sorted from blood. The subset was: CD45RA+ positively selected. The receptor's source is a man aged 25-45 years in good health. The CDR3 DNA reads TGTGCCAGCAGTGGAGGGGCTGGCGGTCAGCCCCAGCATTTT. It specifies CASSGGAGGQPQHF.